The clone carrying this T cell receptor beta chain was detected only once. The CDR3 loop spans 14 amino acids. V dropped 10 bases and J dropped 0 bases, with 16 bases sitting between them. Germline CDR1 is ENHRY and CDR2 is SYGVKD. Single viable CD3+CD4+CD8-CD45RO+ cells were sorted as the memory CD4+ T cells. The data belong to a study of memory CD4+ T cells and cytomegalovirus serostatus. Assay used: immunoSEQ multiplex PCR; TCRdb lists only in-frame clones, some missing. Of 30,000 to 50,000 clones listed, over 60% are singletons. Sequencing was done on a sample of memory CD4+ T cells from blood. The rearrangement joins TRBV10-3 to TRBJ2-7, with D possibly TRBD2 on 6 matching bases. This TCR came from an adult in good health and CMV-seronegative. For the CDR3, the DNA is TGTGCCACCCGACGGGACTCCGTCTCCTACGAGCAGTACTTC. As protein: CATRRDSVSYEQYF.